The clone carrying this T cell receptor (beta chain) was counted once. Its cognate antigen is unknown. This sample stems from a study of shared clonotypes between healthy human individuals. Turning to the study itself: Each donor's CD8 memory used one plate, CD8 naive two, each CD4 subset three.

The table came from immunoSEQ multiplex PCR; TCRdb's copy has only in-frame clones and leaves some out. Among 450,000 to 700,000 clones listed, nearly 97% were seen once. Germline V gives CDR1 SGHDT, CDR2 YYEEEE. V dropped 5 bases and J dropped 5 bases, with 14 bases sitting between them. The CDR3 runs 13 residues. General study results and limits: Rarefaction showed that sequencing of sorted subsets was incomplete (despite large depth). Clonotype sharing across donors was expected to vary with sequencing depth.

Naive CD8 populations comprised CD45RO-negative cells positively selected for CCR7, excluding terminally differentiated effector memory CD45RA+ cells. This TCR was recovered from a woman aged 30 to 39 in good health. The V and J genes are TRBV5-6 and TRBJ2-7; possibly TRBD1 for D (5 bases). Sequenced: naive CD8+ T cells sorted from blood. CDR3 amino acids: CASSRTSSNEQYF. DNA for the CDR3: TGTGCCAGCAGTCGGACATCGTCTAACGAGCAGTACTTC.